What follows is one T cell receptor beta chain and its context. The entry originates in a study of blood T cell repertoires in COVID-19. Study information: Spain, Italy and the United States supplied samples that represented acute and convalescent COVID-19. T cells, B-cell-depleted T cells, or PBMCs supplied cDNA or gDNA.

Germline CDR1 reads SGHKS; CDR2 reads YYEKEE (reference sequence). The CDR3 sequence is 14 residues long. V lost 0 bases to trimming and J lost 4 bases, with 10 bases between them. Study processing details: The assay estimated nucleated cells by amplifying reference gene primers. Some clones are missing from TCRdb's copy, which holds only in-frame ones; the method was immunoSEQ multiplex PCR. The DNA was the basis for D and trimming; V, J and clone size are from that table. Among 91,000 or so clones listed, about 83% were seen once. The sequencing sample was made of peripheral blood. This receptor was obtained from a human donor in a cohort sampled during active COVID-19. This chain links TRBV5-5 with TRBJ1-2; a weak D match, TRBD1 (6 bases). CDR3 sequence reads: CASSLGTESYGYTF. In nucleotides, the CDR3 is TGTGCCAGCAGCTTGGGGACAGAGAGCTATGGCTACACCTTC.